These 24 T cell receptor beta chains originate from one sample sequenced in a study of shared clonotypes between healthy human individuals. Assay used: immunoSEQ multiplex PCR; TCRdb lists only in-frame clones, some missing. The repertoire holds roughly 890,000 clones, 80% to 95% seen once, with approximately 25% in the top ten. Selected positively for CCR7 and CD45RO-negative, naive CD8 cells excluded terminally differentiated effector memory CD45RA+ cells. Sequenced sample: naive CD8+ T cells sorted from blood. All receptors come from a man between 25 and 39 years old in good health.

V usage is TRBV30 and J usage is TRBJ2-1; 10 bases are a match to TRBD2. Germline CDR1 GTSNPN, CDR2 SVGIG (reference sequence). The CDR3 has 14 amino acids. With 4 bases clipped from V and 0 bases from J, the junction kept 0 bases outside the gene matches. Written as DNA, the CDR3 is TGTGCCTGGACTAGCGGGAGCTCCTACAATGAGCAGTTCTTC. Amino acids: CAWTSGSSYNEQFF.

J is TRBJ2-7 and V is TRBV7-1; TRBD2 might be the D (5 bases). TRBV7-1 is an ORF, with its function uncertain. The CDR3 has 13 amino acids. V gave up 6 bases and J gave up 0 bases, with 9 bases separating them. The CDR3 region is CASRNGNSYEQYF. DNA for the CDR3: TGTGCCAGCAGGAACGGGAACTCCTACGAGCAGTACTTC.

The rearrangement joins TRBV9 to TRBJ2-3; D may be TRBD1 (6 bases). Trimming left V 2 bases short and J 0 bases short, with 10 bases between. CDR3 length: 15 amino acids. CDR1 is SGDLS, CDR2 YYNGEE, per germline. The CDR3 DNA sequence: TGTGCCAGCAGCGTTGGACAGACTAGCACAGATACGCAGTATTTT. Translation: CASSVGQTSTDTQYF.

This clone appeared a single time. This chain uses TRBV15 with TRBJ2-7; 12 nucleotides align to TRBD2. The ends lost 4 bases at V and 2 bases at J; junction bases unmatched: 3. The CDR3 is 15 amino acids. Germline values: CDR1 LNHNV, CDR2 YYDKDF (reference sequence). The CDR3 coding sequence is TGTGCCACCAGCACAACTAGCGGGAGGACCTACGAGCAGTACTTC. Translated, it gives CATSTTSGRTYEQYF.

This clone was recorded once. The chain joins TRBV15 to TRBJ2-3; D may be TRBD1 (5 bases). The CDR3 consists of 13 residues. Trimming cost V 4 bases and J 3 bases, with 8 bases left between them. From germline, CDR1 is LNHNV and CDR2 YYDKDF (reference sequence). The CDR3 bases are TGTGCCACCAGCACCAGACAGACAGATACGCAGTATTTT. Translated, it gives CATSTRQTDTQYF.

This rearrangement joins TRBV5-4 to TRBJ1-2; 10 bases are a match to TRBD1. This CDR3 has 15 residues. V trimming: 4 bases; J trimming: 4 bases; junction bases outside the gene matches: 7. Germline CDR1 is SGHNT and CDR2 is YYREEE (reference sequence). The CDR3 nucleotides read TGTGCCAGCAGCGGCCCGGGACAGGGGACCTATGGCTACACCTTC. This sequence encodes CASSGPGQGTYGYTF.

CDR3 DNA: TGTGCCAGCACTGGACAGGGAAGCTCCTACGAGCAGTACTTC. It yields the protein CASTGQGSSYEQYF. The chain couples TRBV2 to TRBJ2-7; 8 nucleotides line up with TRBD1. Unmatched junction bases numbered 5, after V lost 7 bases and J lost 0 bases. This CDR3 comprises 14 residues. Germline CDR1 reads SNHLY; CDR2 reads FYNNEI.

This chain joins TRBV6-5 and TRBJ2-1; 8 bases fit TRBD2. Germline-derived CDR1 and CDR2 are MNHEY and SVGAGI. Unmatched junction bases numbered 3, after V lost 5 bases and J lost 0 bases. The CDR3 runs to 15 residues. CDR3 sequence: CASSTGLASYNEQFF. The CDR3 DNA reads as TGTGCCAGCAGTACAGGACTAGCCTCCTACAATGAGCAGTTCTTC.

This chain uses TRBV7-9 with TRBJ2-6, with a weak D call TRBD1 (6 bases). The germline V and J ends were trimmed by 4 bases and 4 bases, with 14 bases remaining between them. The CDR3 consists of 16 residues. Germline V gene sequence: CDR1 SEHNR, CDR2 FQNEAQ (reference sequence). The CDR3 loop reads CASSSSRGAGANVLTF. CDR3 DNA: TGTGCCAGCAGCTCCTCCAGGGGAGCCGGGGCCAACGTCCTGACTTTC.

The chain recombines TRBV7-8 with TRBJ2-2; TRBD2 agrees at 7 bases. V was clipped by 1 base and J by 2 bases; unmatched bases: 7. This CDR3 spans 17 amino acids. The germline CDR1 and CDR2 sequences are SGHVS and FQNEAQ. This chain's CDR3 is CASSLGRLAENTGELFF. The CDR3 region has the DNA TGTGCCAGCAGCTTAGGTCGGCTAGCGGAAAACACCGGGGAGCTGTTTTTT.

The V gene is TRBV9, the J gene TRBJ2-5; 10 bases fit TRBD1. Unmatched junction bases numbered 8, after V lost 1 base and J lost 5 bases. CDR3 length: 16 residues. From germline, CDR1 is SGDLS and CDR2 YYNGEE. Written as DNA, the CDR3 is TGTGCCAGCAGCGTAAAAGCGGGACAGGGGTACGAGACCCAGTACTTC. Translating it yields CASSVKAGQGYETQYF.

The genes are TRBV6-1 and TRBJ2-2; the D is unclear. CDR3 size: 14 residues. CDR1 and CDR2 from the germline V gene are MNHNS and SASEGT. Between the trimmed V and J ends, which lost 0 bases and 1 base, there was a span of 3 bases. The chain's CDR3 is CASSEAGNTGELFF. The CDR3 DNA sequence: TGTGCCAGCAGTGAAGCCGGGAACACCGGGGAGCTGTTTTTT.

The V gene is TRBV4-3, the J gene TRBJ1-2; D unresolved. Trimming took off 0 bases at V and 0 bases at J, with 8 bases between the two ends. The length of the CDR3 is 15 residues. The germline V gene has CDR1 LGHNA and CDR2 YSLEER. CDR3: CASSQDKEANYGYTF. CDR3 DNA sequence: TGCGCCAGCAGCCAAGACAAGGAAGCTAACTATGGCTACACCTTC.

This clone was seen only once. The chain employs TRBV29-1 and TRBJ2-7; the D gene is possibly TRBD2 (5 bases). Trimming pared 4 bases from V and 6 bases from J, leaving 16 bases between. This CDR3 has 13 residues. CDR1 and CDR2 (germline): SQVTM, ANQGSEA. CDR3: CSVGGLRLVEQYF. CDR3 bases: TGCAGCGTTGGCGGACTCCGGTTGGTCGAGCAGTACTTC.

The CDR3 spells CASRGRGMNTEAFF. In DNA form, the CDR3 reads TGTGCCAGCAGAGGACGGGGGATGAACACTGAAGCTTTCTTT. The chain joins TRBV7-9 to TRBJ1-1; D possibly corresponds to TRBD1 (5 bases). Deletions cut 6 bases from V and 0 bases from J, with 11 bases between. The germline CDR1 and CDR2 sequences are SEHNR and FQNEAQ (reference sequence). CDR3 length equals 14 residues.

The rearrangement uses TRBV7-9 and TRBJ1-2; 10 nucleotides match TRBD1. Trimming at V came to 3 bases and at J to 2 bases, leaving 15 bases not matched to a gene. The germline CDR1 and CDR2 sequences are SEHNR and FQNEAQ (reference sequence). This CDR3 is built from 19 residues. CDR3 loop: CASSLWPGQGPRENYGYTF. The CDR3 coding sequence is TGTGCCAGCAGCTTGTGGCCGGGACAGGGGCCGCGGGAAAACTATGGCTACACCTTC.

The chain combines TRBV30 with TRBJ2-5; 13 bases match TRBD2. Germline CDR1 is GTSNPN and CDR2 is SVGIG (reference sequence). The CDR3 totals 16 residues. J was trimmed by 1 base and V by 3 bases; bases with no gene match: 5. CDR3 sequence reads: CAWSSGTSGTQETQYF. In DNA, the CDR3 is TGTGCCTGGAGCTCCGGGACTAGCGGGACCCAAGAGACCCAGTACTTC.

V usage is TRBV7-9 and J usage is TRBJ2-7, with 9 positions matching TRBD1. This CDR3 spans 11 amino acids. From germline, CDR1 is SEHNR and CDR2 FQNEAQ (reference sequence). Losses at the gene ends were 5 bases for V and 11 bases for J; bases not matched to a gene: 4. The CDR3 bases are TGTGCCAGCAGCAGCGGGACAGGGAAGTACTTC. The encoded protein is CASSSGTGKYF.

In the case of this clone: The same CDR3 is also encoded by other DNA sequences in this sample. V and J are TRBV15 and TRBJ2-7; 8 bases are a match to TRBD1. This CDR3 region has 13 residues. The germline CDR1 and CDR2 sequences are LNHNV and YYDKDF (reference sequence). V was pared by 9 bases and J by 1 base, with 5 bases of the junction left unmatched. This CDR3 reads CATSDRVSYEQYF. The CDR3 DNA reads as TGTGCCACTTCGGACAGGGTGTCCTACGAGCAGTACTTC.

The J gene is TRBJ2-1, the V gene TRBV7-9, with D unresolved. This CDR3 contains 12 residues. Germline V gene lookup returns CDR1 SEHNR and CDR2 FQNEAQ (reference sequence). Deletions cut 1 base from V and 10 bases from J, with 8 bases between. The CDR3 spells CASSLGPVEQFF. As DNA, the CDR3 is TGTGCCAGCAGCTTAGGCCCGGTGGAGCAGTTCTTC.

The chain has TRBV4-1 and TRBJ2-1; 9 positions match TRBD1. The CDR3 loop spans 15 amino acids. The germline V gene has CDR1 MGHRA and CDR2 YSYEKL. V shed 2 bases and J 8 bases; nucleotides not matched to a gene: 7. The CDR3 protein is CASSQYRDRDDEQFF. DNA of the CDR3: TGCGCCAGCAGCCAATACCGGGACAGGGATGATGAGCAGTTCTTC.

This clone was counted many times. CDR3 nucleotides: TGTGCCAGCAGCCAGGGACTAGCGAACACAGATACGCAGTATTTT. Protein: CASSQGLANTDTQYF. The chain links TRBV7-7 to TRBJ2-3; 10 bases map to TRBD2. The germline V gene has CDR1 SSHAT and CDR2 FNYEAQ (reference sequence). This CDR3 comprises 15 residues. V lost 5 bases, J lost 2 bases, and 4 bases stayed unmatched.

The chain is built from TRBV9 and TRBJ2-2; D ambiguous. Germline loops: CDR1 SGDLS, CDR2 YYNGEE. The V and J ends lost 3 bases and 6 bases respectively, with 6 bases between them. CDR3 length: 12 residues. CDR3 residues: CASSAYSGELFF. Written as DNA, the CDR3 is TGTGCCAGCAGCGCCTATTCCGGGGAGCTGTTTTTT. Variable domain in full (rest from reference TRBV9 and TRBJ2-2): DSGVTQTPKHLITATGQRVTLRCSPRSGDLSVYWYQQSLDQGLQFLIQYYNGEERAKGNILERFSAQQFPDLHSELNLSSLELGDSALYFCASSAYSGELFFGEGSRLTVL.

This chain uses TRBV29-1 with TRBJ2-7, with 7 bases fitting TRBD2. The CDR3 is 13 amino acids. V gave up 7 bases and J gave up 0 bases; unmatched junction bases: 6. The germline V gene has CDR1 SQVTM and CDR2 ANQGSEA. The CDR3 loop is CSATSASSYEQYF. The CDR3 DNA reads TGCAGCGCTACTAGCGCGTCCTCCTACGAGCAGTACTTC.